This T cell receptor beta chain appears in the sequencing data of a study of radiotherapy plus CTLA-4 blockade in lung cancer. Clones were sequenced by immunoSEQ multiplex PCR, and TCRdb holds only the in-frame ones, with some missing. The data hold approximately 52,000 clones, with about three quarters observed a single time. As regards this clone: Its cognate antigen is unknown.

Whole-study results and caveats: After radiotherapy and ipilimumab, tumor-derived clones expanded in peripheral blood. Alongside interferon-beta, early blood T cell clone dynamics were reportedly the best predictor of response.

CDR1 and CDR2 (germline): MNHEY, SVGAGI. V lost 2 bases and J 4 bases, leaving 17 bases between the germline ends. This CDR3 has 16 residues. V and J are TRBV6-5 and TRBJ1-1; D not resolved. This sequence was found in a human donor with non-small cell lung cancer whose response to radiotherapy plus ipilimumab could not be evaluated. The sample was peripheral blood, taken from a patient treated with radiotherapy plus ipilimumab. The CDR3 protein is CASSYGWAVPFTEAFF. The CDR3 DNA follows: TGTGCCAGCAGTTACGGTTGGGCAGTCCCGTTCACTGAAGCTTTCTTT.